This T cell receptor beta chain is from a study of metastatic and nonmetastatic thyroid tumors. Study-wide background: Thyroid patients, malignant and benign, had repertoires compared across blood and tumor or nodule tissue.

Per the original data handling: Clinicopathological groups differed in CDR3, with these differences serving to build a distant-metastasis classifier for papillary thyroid cancer. TCRdb re-analyzed the PCR reads through MiXCR. These V and J calls derive from TCRdb rather than the authors' analysis. The sample has around 28,000 clones, approximately 3.7% seen once. Turning to this clone: Its antigen is not identified.

Germline CDR1 SGHDN, CDR2 FVKESK. V was trimmed by 1 base and J by 4 bases, leaving 15 bases between them. The CDR3 has 16 residues. Study-level results: Significantly greater TCR beta diversity was reportedly found in malignant thyroid tumors than in benign nodules (in blood and tumor).

Thyroid surgery took place with no prior treatment in any patient. The V and J genes are TRBV14 and TRBJ2-3; D possibly matches TRBD1 or TRBD2 (6 bases each). Sequenced input: blood. The TCR originated in a male donor with papillary thyroid cancer or a benign thyroid nodule (not recorded which). Some clones in this sample may be carry-over from other donors' samples. This CDR3 reads CASSQASGAPADTQYF. DNA of the CDR3: TGTGCCAGCAGCCAAGCATCGGGGGCTCCGGCAGATACGCAGTATTTT.